The 11 T cell receptor beta chains given below trace back to one sample, sequenced in a study of cytomegalovirus exposure and HLA in healthy donors. The study ran its PCR with 60 Vbeta and 13 Jbeta primers. The method was immunoSEQ multiplex PCR; TCRdb's version includes in-frame clones alone and lacks a portion of them. Of around 190,000 clones in the sample, about 9% are singletons; the top ten hold 1% to 1.5%. Sample: PBMCs. The receptors come from a young woman in good health and CMV-seropositive.

This clone was counted at least ten times. The chain links TRBV6-1 to TRBJ1-1, with D uncertain. V lost 0 bases and J 6 bases, leaving 11 bases between the germline ends. Germline V gene sequence: CDR1 MNHNS, CDR2 SASEGT. There are 14 residues in the CDR3. The CDR3 sequence is CASSEAWARPEAFF. CDR3 sequence (DNA): TGTGCCAGCAGTGAAGCCTGGGCGAGACCTGAAGCTTTCTTT.

The sample holds a few counts of this clone. The genes are TRBV5-6 and TRBJ1-1; 11 positions match TRBD1. The germline gives CDR1 SGHDT, CDR2 YYEEEE. The V segment lost 0 bases and the J segment 11 bases; nucleotides outside the gene matches: 9. The CDR3 has 15 amino acids. In DNA, the CDR3 is TGTGCCAGCAGCTTGGTTTGGACAGGGGGCGCGGGGGCTTTCTTT. Protein: CASSLVWTGGAGAFF.

The gene calls are TRBV5-1 and TRBJ2-6, with D possibly matching TRBD1 (6 bases). The CDR3 is 16 residues long. The germline V and J ends were trimmed by 0 bases and 2 bases, with 9 bases remaining between them. From germline, CDR1 is SGHRS and CDR2 YFSETQ. The CDR3 DNA sequence: TGCGCCAGCAGCTTGGAGTGGGGGCCTGGGGCCAACGTCCTGACTTTC. Its translation: CASSLEWGPGANVLTF.

This sequence joins TRBV7-6 and TRBJ2-3; D is possibly TRBD2 (6 bases). Looked up from germline, CDR1 is SGHVS and CDR2 is FNYEAQ. The V and J ends lost 3 bases and 1 base respectively, with 20 bases between them. The CDR3 totals 18 residues. The DNA of the CDR3 is TGTGCCAGCAGCTTCGGCCCTCCATCTAGCGCAGGCACAGATACGCAGTATTTT. Its protein is CASSFGPPSSAGTDTQYF.

V and J are TRBV5-1 and TRBJ2-7, with TRBD2 matching over 8 bases. After removal of 4 bases from V and 0 bases from J, the junction contained 18 bases not matched to a gene. Germline CDR1 reads SGHRS; CDR2 reads YFSETQ. This CDR3 contains 19 residues. The CDR3 DNA reads as TGCGCCAGCAGCACATACAGGGTGTTTAGCGGGGCTCCCTCCTACGAGCAGTACTTC. Translation: CASSTYRVFSGAPSYEQYF.

The CDR3 bases are TGTGCCAGCAGCCTGGGACATTCGAAAGCCCCTGGCTACACCTTC. Translated, it gives CASSLGHSKAPGYTF. The chain links TRBV9 to TRBJ1-2; tentatively, D is TRBD1 (6 bases). The germline V gene has CDR1 SGDLS and CDR2 YYNGEE. The CDR3 is 15 amino acids. V lost 4 bases, J lost 7 bases, and 20 bases lay in between.

This chain joins TRBV4-1 and TRBJ2-7; 9 bases line up with TRBD2. The junction had 11 bases not matched to a gene; V was cut back by 7 bases and J by 4 bases. In germline, CDR1 is MGHRA, CDR2 YSYEKL. The CDR3 is made up of 15 amino acids. The CDR3 DNA reads TGCGCCAGCACTCCCGTAGCGGGAGTTAGTTACGAGCAGTACTTC. Amino acid sequence: CASTPVAGVSYEQYF.

This clone was detected only a few times. The V call is TRBV4-1, the J call TRBJ2-5; 11 positions agree with TRBD2. The CDR3 covers 15 residues. The V gene's germline CDR1 is MGHRA and CDR2 YSYEKL. Trimming at V came to 4 bases and at J to 5 bases, leaving 6 bases not matched to a gene. The CDR3 bases are TGCGCCAGCAGCCCCTCTAGCGGGAGGATTGAGACCCAGTACTTC. Its translation is CASSPSSGRIETQYF.

This chain joins TRBV6-1 and TRBJ2-6; maybe TRBD2 (5 bases). This CDR3 comprises 18 residues. Germline V lookup: CDR1 MNHNS, CDR2 SASEGT. V lost 2 bases, J lost 0 bases, and 14 bases lay in between. In DNA, the CDR3 is TGTGCCAGCAGTGAACGTCGGGATTACTCCTCTGGGGCCAACGTCCTGACTTTC. Protein: CASSERRDYSSGANVLTF.

This clone showed up just a few times. This chain connects TRBV5-6 to TRBJ1-1; D is possibly TRBD1 (6 bases). CDR1 SGHDT and CDR2 YYEEEE come from the germline V gene. The CDR3 length is 14 residues. V lost 9 bases to trimming and J lost 0 bases, with 15 bases between them. CDR3: CATLGGPMNTEAFF. The CDR3 region has the DNA TGTGCCACCCTGGGGGGGCCTATGAACACTGAAGCTTTCTTT.

This clone has just a few counts. The chain links TRBV4-2 to TRBJ1-2, with 12 bases aligning to TRBD1. This CDR3 region has 15 residues. The V segment lost 6 bases and the J segment 8 bases; nucleotides outside the gene matches: 10. Germline V lookup: CDR1 LGHNA, CDR2 YNFKEQ. The CDR3 coding sequence is TGTGCCAGCAGGGAAAAGGGACAGGGGGCAATGGGCTACACCTTC. This codes for CASREKGQGAMGYTF.